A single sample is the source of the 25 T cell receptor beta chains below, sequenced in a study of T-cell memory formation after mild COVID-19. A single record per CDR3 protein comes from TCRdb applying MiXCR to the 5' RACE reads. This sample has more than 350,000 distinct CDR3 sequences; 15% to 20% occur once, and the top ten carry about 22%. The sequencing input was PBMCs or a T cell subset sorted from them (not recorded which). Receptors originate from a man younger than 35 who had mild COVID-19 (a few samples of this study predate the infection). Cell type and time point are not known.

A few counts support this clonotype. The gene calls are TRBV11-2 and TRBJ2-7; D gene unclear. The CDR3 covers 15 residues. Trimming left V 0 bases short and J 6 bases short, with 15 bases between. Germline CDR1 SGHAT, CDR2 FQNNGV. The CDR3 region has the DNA TGTGCCAGCAGCTTAGATCCGTCCCCCGTCCTCGAGCAGTACTTC. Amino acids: CASSLDPSPVLEQYF.

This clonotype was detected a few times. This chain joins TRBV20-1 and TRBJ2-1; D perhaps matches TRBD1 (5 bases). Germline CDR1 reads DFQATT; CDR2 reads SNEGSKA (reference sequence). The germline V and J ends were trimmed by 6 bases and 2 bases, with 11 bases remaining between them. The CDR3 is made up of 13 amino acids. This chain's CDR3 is CSAQARAYNEQFF. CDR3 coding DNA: TGCAGTGCCCAGGCCAGGGCCTACAATGAGCAGTTCTTC.

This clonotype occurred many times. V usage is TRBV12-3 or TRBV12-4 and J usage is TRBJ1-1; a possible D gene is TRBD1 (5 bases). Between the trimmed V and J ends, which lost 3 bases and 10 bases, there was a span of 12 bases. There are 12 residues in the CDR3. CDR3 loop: CASSFLEGRAFF. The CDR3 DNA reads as TGTGCCAGCAGTTTTTTGGAGGGACGAGCTTTCTTT.

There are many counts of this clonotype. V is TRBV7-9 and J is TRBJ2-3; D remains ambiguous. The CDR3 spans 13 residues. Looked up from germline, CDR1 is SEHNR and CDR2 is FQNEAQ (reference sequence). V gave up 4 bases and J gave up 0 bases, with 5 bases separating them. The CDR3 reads CASSSFSTDTQYF. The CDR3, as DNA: TGTGCCAGCAGCTCCTTCAGCACAGATACGCAGTATTTT.

Here the CDR3 reads CASMEQGALGALHF. The CDR3 nucleotides are TGTGCCAGCATGGAACAGGGGGCCCTGGGGGCCCTCCACTTT. The rearrangement joins TRBV12-3 or TRBV12-4 to TRBJ1-6; 9 positions match TRBD1. The CDR3 loop spans 14 amino acids. Trimming removed 7 bases from V and 14 bases from J; junction bases left unmatched: 12.

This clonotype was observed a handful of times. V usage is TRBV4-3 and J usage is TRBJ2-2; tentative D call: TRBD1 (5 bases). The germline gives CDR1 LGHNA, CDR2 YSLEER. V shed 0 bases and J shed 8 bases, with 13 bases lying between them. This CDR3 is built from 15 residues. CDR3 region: CASSQEPRAGGELFF. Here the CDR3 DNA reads TGCGCCAGCAGCCAAGAACCCAGGGCCGGGGGGGAGCTGTTTTTT.

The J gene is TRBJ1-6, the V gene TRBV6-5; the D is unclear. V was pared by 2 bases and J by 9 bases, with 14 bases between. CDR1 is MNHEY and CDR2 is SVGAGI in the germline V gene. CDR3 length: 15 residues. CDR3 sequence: CASSYLGPRVSPLHF. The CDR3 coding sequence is TGTGCCAGCAGTTACCTAGGACCGAGAGTTTCACCCCTCCACTTT.

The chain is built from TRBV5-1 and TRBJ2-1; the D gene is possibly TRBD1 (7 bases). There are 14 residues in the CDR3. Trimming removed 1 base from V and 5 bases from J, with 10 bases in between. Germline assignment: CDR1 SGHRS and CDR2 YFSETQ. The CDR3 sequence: CASSLPGGNNEQFF. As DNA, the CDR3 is TGCGCCAGCAGCTTGCCAGGGGGGAACAATGAGCAGTTCTTC.

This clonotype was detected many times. CDR3 sequence: CASSFDRYQPQHF. The CDR3 nucleotides read TGTGCCAGCAGCTTTGATCGTTATCAGCCCCAGCATTTT. V and J are TRBV7-2 and TRBJ1-5, with D unresolved. The CDR3 has 13 residues. CDR1 and CDR2 (germline): SGHTA, FQGNSA. The V end was cut by 3 bases, the J end by 5 bases, with 8 bases between. Supplemented by reference TRBV7-2 and TRBJ1-5, the full variable domain reads GAGVSQSPSNKVTEKGKDVELRCDPISGHTALYWYRQSLGQGLEFLIYFQGNSAPDKSGLPSDRFSAERTGGSVSTLTIQRTQQEDSAVYLCASSFDRYQPQHFGDGTRLSIL.

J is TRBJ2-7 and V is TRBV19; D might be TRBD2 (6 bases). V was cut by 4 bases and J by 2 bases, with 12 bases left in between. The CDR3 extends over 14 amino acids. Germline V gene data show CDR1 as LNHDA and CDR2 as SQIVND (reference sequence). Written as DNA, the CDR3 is TGTGCCAGTAGTAGGGGACTTGGCCCCTACGAGCAGTACTTC. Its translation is CASSRGLGPYEQYF.

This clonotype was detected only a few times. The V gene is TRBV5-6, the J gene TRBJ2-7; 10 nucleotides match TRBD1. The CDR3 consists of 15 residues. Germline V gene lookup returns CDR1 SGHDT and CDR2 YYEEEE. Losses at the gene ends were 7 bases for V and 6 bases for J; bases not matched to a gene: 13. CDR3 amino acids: CASGSPGQGNSEQYF. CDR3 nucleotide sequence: TGTGCCAGCGGTTCCCCGGGACAGGGGAATAGCGAGCAGTACTTC.

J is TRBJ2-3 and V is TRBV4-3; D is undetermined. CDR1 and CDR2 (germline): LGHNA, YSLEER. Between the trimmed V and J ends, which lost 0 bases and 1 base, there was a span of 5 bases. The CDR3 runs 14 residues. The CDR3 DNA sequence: TGCGCCAGCAGCCAAGAGGGCCGCACAGATACGCAGTATTTT. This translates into CASSQEGRTDTQYF.

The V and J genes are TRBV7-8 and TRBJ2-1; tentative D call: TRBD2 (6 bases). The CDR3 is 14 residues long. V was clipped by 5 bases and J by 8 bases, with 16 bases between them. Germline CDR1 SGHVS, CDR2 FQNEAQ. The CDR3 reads CASSPLASAHEQFF. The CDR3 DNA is TGTGCCAGCAGCCCCCTGGCTAGCGCGCATGAGCAGTTCTTC.

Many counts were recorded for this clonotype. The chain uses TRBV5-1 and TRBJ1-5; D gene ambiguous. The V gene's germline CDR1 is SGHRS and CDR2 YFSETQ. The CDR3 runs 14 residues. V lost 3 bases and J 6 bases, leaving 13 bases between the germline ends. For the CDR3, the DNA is TGCGCCAGCAGCTCCGAGGGATTCGGTCAGCCCCAGCATTTT. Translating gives CASSSEGFGQPQHF.

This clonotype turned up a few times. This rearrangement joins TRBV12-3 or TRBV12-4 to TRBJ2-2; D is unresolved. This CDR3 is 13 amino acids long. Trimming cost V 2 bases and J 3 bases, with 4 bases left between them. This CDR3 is CASSLSHTGELFF. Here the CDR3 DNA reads TGTGCCAGCAGTTTATCCCACACCGGGGAGCTGTTTTTT.

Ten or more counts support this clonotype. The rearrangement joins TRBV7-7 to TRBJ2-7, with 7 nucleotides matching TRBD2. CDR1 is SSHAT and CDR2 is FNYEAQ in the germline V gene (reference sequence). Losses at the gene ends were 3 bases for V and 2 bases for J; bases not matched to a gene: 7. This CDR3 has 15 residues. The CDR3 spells CASSFGPGRTYEQYF. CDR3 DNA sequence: TGTGCCAGCAGCTTTGGCCCCGGGAGGACCTACGAGCAGTACTTC.

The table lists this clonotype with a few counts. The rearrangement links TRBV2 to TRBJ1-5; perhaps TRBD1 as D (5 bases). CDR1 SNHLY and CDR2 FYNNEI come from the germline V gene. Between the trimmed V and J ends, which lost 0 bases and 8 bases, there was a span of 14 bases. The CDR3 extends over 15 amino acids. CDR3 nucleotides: TGTGCCAGCAGTGAAGCTTGGACAACAGCGGAGCCCCAGCATTTT. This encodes CASSEAWTTAEPQHF.

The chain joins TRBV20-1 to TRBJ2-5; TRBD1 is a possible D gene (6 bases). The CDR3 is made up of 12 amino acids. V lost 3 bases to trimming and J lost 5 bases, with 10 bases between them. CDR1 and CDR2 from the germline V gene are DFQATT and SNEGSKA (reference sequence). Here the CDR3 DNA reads TGCAGTGCTAGTCAGGGGCCGGAGACCCAGTACTTC. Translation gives CSASQGPETQYF.

The DNA for the CDR3 is TGTGCCTGGAACACACTAGCGCCCCCCCTCTACAATGAGCAGTTCTTC. It yields the protein CAWNTLAPPLYNEQFF. The chain uses TRBV30 and TRBJ2-1; 7 bases match TRBD2. Germline assignment: CDR1 GTSNPN and CDR2 SVGIG (reference sequence). Unmatched junction bases numbered 12, after V lost 4 bases and J lost 3 bases. The CDR3 loop spans 16 amino acids.

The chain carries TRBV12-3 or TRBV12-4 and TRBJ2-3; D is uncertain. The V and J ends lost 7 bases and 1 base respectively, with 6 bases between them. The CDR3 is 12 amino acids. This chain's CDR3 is CASNRGTDTQYF. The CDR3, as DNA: TGTGCCAGCAACCGCGGCACAGATACGCAGTATTTT.

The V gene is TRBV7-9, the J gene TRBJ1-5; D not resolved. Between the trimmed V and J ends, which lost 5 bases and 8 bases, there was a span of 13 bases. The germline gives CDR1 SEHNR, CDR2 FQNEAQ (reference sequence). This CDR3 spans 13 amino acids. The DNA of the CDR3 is TGTGCCAGCAGCCAAGGGATGGGGAAGCCCCAGCATTTT. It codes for CASSQGMGKPQHF.

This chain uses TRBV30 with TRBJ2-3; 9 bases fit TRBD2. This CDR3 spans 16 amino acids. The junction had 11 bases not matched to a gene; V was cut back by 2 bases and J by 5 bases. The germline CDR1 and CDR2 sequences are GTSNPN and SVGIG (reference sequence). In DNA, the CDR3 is TGTGCCTGGAGTAGGGGCACGCGGGGGGGAGGAGATACGCAGTATTTT. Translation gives CAWSRGTRGGGDTQYF.

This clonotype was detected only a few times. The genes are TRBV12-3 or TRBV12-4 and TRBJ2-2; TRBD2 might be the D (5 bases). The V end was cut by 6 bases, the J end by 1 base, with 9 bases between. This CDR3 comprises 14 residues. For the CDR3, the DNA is TGTGCCAGCAGGTTACGGGGGAACACCGGGGAGCTGTTTTTT. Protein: CASRLRGNTGELFF.

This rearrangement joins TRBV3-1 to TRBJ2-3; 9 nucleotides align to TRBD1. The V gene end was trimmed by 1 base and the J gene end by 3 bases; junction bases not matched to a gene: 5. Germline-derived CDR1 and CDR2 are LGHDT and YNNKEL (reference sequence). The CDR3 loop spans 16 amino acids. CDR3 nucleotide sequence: TGTGCCAGCAGCCAAGGTCGGACAGGGGCGACAGATACGCAGTATTTT. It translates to CASSQGRTGATDTQYF.

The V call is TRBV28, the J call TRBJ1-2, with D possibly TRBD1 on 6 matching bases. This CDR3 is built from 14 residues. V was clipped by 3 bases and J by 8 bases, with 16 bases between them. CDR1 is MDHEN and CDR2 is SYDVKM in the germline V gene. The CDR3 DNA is TGTGCCAGCAGTTTTGAGGGGGTACCGGGGGGCTACACCTTC. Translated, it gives CASSFEGVPGGYTF.